This is a list of T cell receptor beta chains from one sample in a study of blood T cell repertoires in COVID-19. The assay was immunoSEQ multiplex PCR, and TCRdb's table has in-frame clones only and misses some. Among just over 300,000 clones, approximately 85% were seen once, and the ten largest hold about 2%. The specimen was PBMCs or T cells enriched from blood (not recorded which). These receptors were obtained from a man younger than 45 who had recovered from COVID-19. Both conserved end residues are part of each CDR3. D genes are given only for firm matches. Expanded clones get a size class; other rows say once, few or many, or leave the size out.

>TRBV2|TRBJ1-1|.|.
TGTGCCCGCGGGGGGGGCCTTAACACTGAAGCTTTCTTT
CARGGGLNTEAFF
>TRBV10-2|TRBJ1-2|.|.
TGCGCCAGCAGTGGAACAGCCAGCTATGGCTACACCTTC
CASSGTASYGYTF
>TRBV18|TRBJ1-3|.|.
TGTGCCAGCTCCCCTCCGGTCTCTGGAAACACCATATATTTT
CASSPPVSGNTIYF
>TRBV5-1|TRBJ2-3|TRBD1|.
TGCGCCAGCAGCCTCGGGACAGGGGCAGATACGCAGTATTTT
CASSLGTGADTQYF
>TRBV5-1|TRBJ1-6|TRBD1|.
TGCGCCAGCAGCTTCGCCCAGGGGGCTGGTAATTCACCCCTCCACTTT
CASSFAQGAGNSPLHF
>TRBV13|TRBJ1-2|.|.
TGTGCCAGCAGCTATGGGGACTTTCTTTACACCTTC
CASSYGDFLYTF
>TRBV19|TRBJ1-3|.|few
TGTGCCAGTAGTATCCCGGGAAACACCATATATTTT
CASSIPGNTIYF
>TRBV10-2|TRBJ1-5|TRBD1|.
TGCGCCAGTCGACAGGGGGGGGGTCAGCCCCAGCATTTT
CASRQGGGQPQHF
>TRBV5-1|TRBJ2-2|TRBD1|.
TGCGCCAGCAGCTTGTTCGCCAGGGGGCCGGTGGACACCGGGGAGCTGTTTTTT
CASSLFARGPVDTGELFF
>TRBV10-3|TRBJ1-5|TRBD1|.
TGTGCCATCAGTGATAGGGGACAGGGCCACCAGCCCCAGCATTTT
CAISDRGQGHQPQHF
>TRBV7-9|TRBJ1-2|TRBD1|.
TGTGCCAGCAGCGTACAGGGGCCGGTCCCTAAATATGGCTACACCTTC
CASSVQGPVPKYGYTF
>TRBV5-1|TRBJ2-7|.|few
TGCGCCAGCACCTCATCGGGACACCGAAGCTCCTACGAGCAGTACTTC
CASTSSGHRSSYEQYF
>TRBV9|TRBJ2-5|TRBD2|.
TGTGCCAGCAGCGTACAGCTAGCGGGGGGGGAAGAGACCCAGTACTTC
CASSVQLAGGEETQYF
>TRBV19|TRBJ1-1|TRBD1|.
TGTGCCAGTACGGACAGGGGGCGGGTTACTGAAGCTTTCTTT
CASTDRGRVTEAFF
>TRBV12-3/TRBV12-4|TRBJ2-7|.|.
TGTGCCAGCAGACGGGACTACGAGCAGTACTTC
CASRRDYEQYF
>TRBV7-8|TRBJ1-2|TRBD1|.
TGTGCCAGCAGCACTAGAACAGGGGGCCCTAACTATGGCTACACCTTC
CASSTRTGGPNYGYTF
>TRBV7-6|TRBJ1-2|.|.
TGTGCCAGCAGCTTCACGGAGGGCCCTAACTATGGCTACACCTTC
CASSFTEGPNYGYTF
>TRBV19|TRBJ1-1|.|once
TGTGCCAGTAGTAAATTACAGGTTTTGGCCACTGAAGCTTTCTTT
CASSKLQVLATEAFF
>TRBV11-3|TRBJ2-1|.|few
TGTGCCAGCAGCTCCCAGGGGTACGACAATGAGCAGTTCTTC
CASSSQGYDNEQFF
>TRBV19|TRBJ2-7|TRBD1|.
TGTGCCAGTAGTATAAAGAGCAGGGGGACACCCTACGAGCAGTACTTC
CASSIKSRGTPYEQYF
>TRBV6-1|TRBJ1-2|.|.
TGTGCCAGCAGTGAGGCGGAGGGTCGAGGTCCTAACTATGGCTACACCTTC
CASSEAEGRGPNYGYTF
>TRBV7-9|TRBJ2-7|TRBD2|.
TGTGCCAGCAGCCCCCGGGGGGGGCAGGTATTCGAGCAGTACTTC
CASSPRGGQVFEQYF
>TRBV5-6|TRBJ2-1|.|.
TGTGCCAGCAACACCGGACGGACACTTTACAATGAGCAGTTCTTC
CASNTGRTLYNEQFF
>TRBV9|TRBJ2-2|.|.
TGTGCCAGCAGCGTAGCTACTAATTCCCTCACCGGGGAGCTGTTTTTT
CASSVATNSLTGELFF
>TRBV6-5|TRBJ1-2|.|.
TGTGCCAGCAAGGGTCCAGGGATGGCTGGCTACACCTTC
CASKGPGMAGYTF